The source of this TCR beta chain is a study of circulating CD8 cells and anti-PD-1 response in melanoma. Overall study context: Patients received intravenous nivolumab, 3 mg/kg, every 2 weeks.

This clonotype is labeled as medium-sized. Using 15 ng of total RNA, TCR libraries were made with the QIAseq Immune Repertoire TCR panel. TCRdb itself ran the reads through MiXCR, one entry per CDR3 protein. The data show about a thousand distinct CDR3 sequences, approximately 9% seen once. Live CD3+CD8+TCRalphabeta+ cells were sorted into four subsets by PD-1 and/or TIGIT. V shed 2 bases, J shed 3 bases, and the junction held 14 bases outside the gene matches. CDR1 and CDR2 (germline): SGDLS, YYNGEE. The CDR3 consists of 19 residues. This specimen consisted of CD8+ T cells from PBMCs, obtained at baseline or after one month of anti-PD-1 therapy (not recorded which). The TCR sequence derives from a human donor with melanoma. This chain joins TRBV9 and TRBJ2-3, with 11 bases lining up with TRBD1. CDR3 nucleotides: TGTGCCAGCAGCGTCTCCCGTTTCTCCGGGACAGGGGGGACAGATACGCAGTATTTT. It specifies CASSVSRFSGTGGTDTQYF.